A single sample is the source of the 21 T cell receptor beta chains below, sequenced in a study of CXCR3-negative and CXCR3-positive naive CD8 T cells. TRB cDNA libraries were made by UMI-labeled 5' RACE. TCRdb reprocessed the 5' RACE reads and keeps a single row for each CDR3 protein, giving no DNA. The listing records about 39,000 distinct CDR3 sequences. Sequencing was performed on naive CXCR3- CD8+ T cells from blood. Noted subset: CD45RO-CCR7+CD27+CD95- naive CD8+ T cells lacking CXCR3 (TNR3-). Receptors were obtained from a human donor in good health. Some clones in this sample may be carry-over from other donors' samples.

The chain has TRBV20-1 and TRBJ2-7; the TRBD1 assignment by TCRdb is unverifiable without DNA. The CDR3 contains 16 residues. The germline CDR1 and CDR2 sequences are DFQATT and SNEGSKA (reference sequence). This CDR3 is CSAPRGREEASYEQYF.

The chain uses TRBV7-6 and TRBJ2-5; TCRdb proposes TRBD2, but this gene call is untestable without DNA. CDR1 SGHVS and CDR2 FNYEAQ come from the germline V gene. This CDR3 spans 14 amino acids. The CDR3 protein is CASSSGTLKETQYF. Combining the CDR3 with reference TRBV7-6 and TRBJ2-5 gives the whole variable domain GAGVSQSPRYKVTKRGQDVALRCDPISGHVSLYWYRQALGQGPEFLTYFNYEAQQDKSGLPNDRFSAERPEGSISTLTIQRTEQRDSAMYRCASSSGTLKETQYFGPGTRLLVL.

The chain couples TRBV7-6 to TRBJ2-3; TCRdb proposes TRBD1, but this gene call is untestable without DNA. CDR1 is SGHVS, CDR2 FNYEAQ, per germline. CDR3 length: 17 amino acids. The CDR3: CASSLRLAGVGTDTQYF.

CDR3 sequence reads: CASSLWVPDTQYF. The genes are TRBV12-3 or TRBV12-4 and TRBJ2-3. The CDR3 is 13 residues long.

CDR3: CASSAGTETGELFF. The chain joins TRBV6-2 or TRBV6-3 to TRBJ2-2; TCRdb outputs TRBD1, but without DNA this stays unchecked. Per the germline V gene, CDR1 is MNHEY and CDR2 is SVGEGT. The CDR3 has 14 residues.

This chain links TRBV7-2 with TRBJ2-7; TCRdb calls TRBD1, which cannot be checked without DNA. The CDR3 covers 14 residues. Germline values: CDR1 SGHTA, CDR2 FQGNSA. CDR3 loop: CASSSFLGPYEQYF.

This rearrangement joins TRBV23-1 to TRBJ2-4. TRBV23-1 is noted as an ORF with a role that remains uncertain. This CDR3 is built from 13 residues. The CDR3 protein is CASSQMEKNIQYF.

The chain couples TRBV14 to TRBJ1-1. From germline, CDR1 is SGHDN and CDR2 FVKESK. This CDR3 is 16 amino acids long. CDR3: CASSQDKGSWNTEAFF.

This chain connects TRBV28 to TRBJ1-1. CDR1 and CDR2 (germline): MDHEN, SYDVKM. The CDR3 has 17 residues. The CDR3 sequence: CASRVLGRAGPDTEAFF. Full variable domain (outside the CDR3, taken from reference TRBV28 and TRBJ1-1): DVKVTQSSRYLVKRTGEKVFLECVQDMDHENMFWYRQDPGLGLRLIYFSYDVKMKEKGDIPEGYSVSREKKERFSLILESASTNQTSMYLCASRVLGRAGPDTEAFFGQGTRLTVV.

The chain joins TRBV9 to TRBJ2-5; TCRdb reports TRBD2, a call that lacks DNA to check it against. Germline-derived CDR1 and CDR2 are SGDLS and YYNGEE. The CDR3 sequence is 16 residues long. The CDR3 loop is CASSAGGVPGGETQYF.

The genes are TRBV28 and TRBJ2-5; TCRdb lists TRBD1, though no DNA is available to test this call. Per the germline V gene, CDR1 is MDHEN and CDR2 is SYDVKM. This CDR3 contains 14 residues. CDR3 loop: CASSPRGGGETQYF.

The J gene is TRBJ2-1, the V gene TRBV20-1; as DNA is missing, the TRBD2 call by TCRdb cannot be tested. CDR3 size: 13 residues. Germline values: CDR1 DFQATT, CDR2 SNEGSKA (reference sequence). The CDR3 spells CSARIGLYNEQFF.

The chain joins TRBV19 to TRBJ1-2. The CDR3 is 11 amino acids. Per germline, CDR1 LNHDA and CDR2 SQIVND (reference sequence). This chain's CDR3 is CASSIRYGYTF.

The chain joins TRBV7-7 to TRBJ2-7; with no DNA, the TCRdb D assignment of TRBD2 cannot be verified. The CDR3 consists of 16 residues. Germline V lookup: CDR1 SSHAT, CDR2 FNYEAQ (reference sequence). The CDR3 reads CASSPGLAGSSYEQYF. The whole variable domain, remainder taken from reference TRBV7-7 and TRBJ2-7, is GAGVSQSPRYKVTKRGQDVTLRCDPISSHATLYWYQQALGQGPEFLTYFNYEAQPDKSGLPSDRFSAERPEGSISTLTIQRTEQRDSAMYRCASSPGLAGSSYEQYFGPGTRLTVT.

J is TRBJ2-1 and V is TRBV14. The CDR3 is made up of 15 amino acids. Germline CDR1 reads SGHDN; CDR2 reads FVKESK. CDR3 region: CASSQTGDLYNEQFF.

The rearrangement links TRBV12-3 or TRBV12-4 to TRBJ2-5; TCRdb gives TRBD2 as the D gene, but with no DNA this cannot be confirmed. The CDR3 length is 15 residues. The CDR3 sequence: CASSLWDRPEETQYF.

The rearrangement uses TRBV7-6 and TRBJ2-2; TCRdb reports TRBD1, a call that lacks DNA to check it against. The CDR3 runs 14 residues. Germline V CDR1 and CDR2: SGHVS, FNYEAQ. CDR3 residues: CASSTGQGTGELFF.

V gene TRBV14 combines with J gene TRBJ2-2. This CDR3 has 16 amino acids. Per the germline V gene, CDR1 is SGHDN and CDR2 is FVKESK. This chain's CDR3 is CASSSDAGRYTGELFF.

This rearrangement joins TRBV7-3 to TRBJ2-6. Germline lookup yields CDR1 SGHTA and CDR2 FQGTGA. The CDR3 totals 14 residues. The CDR3 sequence is CASSPGQGANVLTF.

CDR3 in amino acids: CASNHHLTGAGPGELFF. V and J are TRBV12-3 or TRBV12-4 and TRBJ2-2; the TRBD1 assignment by TCRdb is unverifiable without DNA. CDR3 size: 17 residues.

This chain joins TRBV28 and TRBJ1-1. Germline V CDR1 and CDR2: MDHEN, SYDVKM. The length of the CDR3 is 12 residues. The CDR3: CASSSIDTEAFF.